The T cell receptor (beta chain) described here comes from a study of cytomegalovirus exposure and HLA in healthy donors. The PCR employed 60 Vbeta primers together with 13 Jbeta primers. The protocol was immunoSEQ multiplex PCR, while the TCRdb copy is restricted to in-frame clones and leaves out a portion. The table shows about 180,000 clones, with about 79% occurring only once. With V trimmed by 1 base and J by 5 bases, 5 bases remained unmatched. CDR3 length: 16 amino acids. CDR1 is SEHNR, CDR2 FQNEAQ, per germline (reference sequence). Material: PBMCs. The sequence was collected from a middle-aged man in good health and CMV-seropositive. The J gene is TRBJ2-3, the V gene TRBV7-9; 11 bases agree with TRBD2. The CDR3 protein is CASSLELAGVVDTQYF. Here the CDR3 DNA reads TGTGCCAGCAGCTTAGAACTAGCGGGAGTCGTAGATACGCAGTATTTT. Drawing the rest from reference TRBV7-9 and TRBJ2-3, the complete variable domain is DTGVSQNPRHKITKRGQNVTFRCDPISEHNRLYWYRQTLGQGPEFLTYFQNEAQLEKSRLLSDRFSAERPKGSFSTLEIQRTEQGDSAMYLCASSLELAGVVDTQYFGPGTRLTVL.